This T cell receptor (beta chain) appears in the sequencing data of a study of prognosis after radiotherapy for stage I lung cancer (dated by TCRdb to the early 2020s). In terms of the full investigation: Between April 2018 and 2019, some 18 patients with stage I NSCLC were enrolled in Nanjing, China. The patients included approximately 15 who had newly diagnosed primary stage I lung tumors, along with about 5 others who had oligometastatic NSCLC after their primary tumor had been surgically resected. Every patient was deemed medically inoperable, around twelve because of comorbidities and over five because they refused surgery. The cohort was made up of about a dozen men and a handful of women, with a median age of nearly 75 years and an age range of roughly 50 to 95 years. Tumor histology was squamous cell carcinoma in over 5 patients and adenocarcinoma in roughly 12. SBRT was delivered in 3 to 5 fractions with a biologically effective dose of at least 100 Gy, and image-guided IMRT or VMAT was used for delivery. Concurrent therapy was not administered to any patient alongside SBRT. Distant metastases were developed by four of the 19 patients after SBRT, at a median of around seven months, whereas no significant progression was observed in the other 15 patients. This study profiled peripheral blood TCR beta repertoires from stage I NSCLC patients before and after stereotactic body radiotherapy and linked the repertoires to distant failure. The study took one blood sample before SBRT and one after SBRT from each of some 20 patients and sequenced all 38 samples.

Details on this clonotype: It has no known antigen specificity. No base quality information exists; no much larger clone differs at one position.

Two rounds of multiplex PCR were used to amplify the TCR beta CDR3 region from genomic DNA. In the first round of PCR, primers specific to each TRBV and TRBJ gene were used, and the primer sequences are filed in Chinese patent CN105087789A. The second PCR round used universal primers. The Roche High Pure PCR Template Preparation Kit was used to extract genomic DNA from the frozen PBMCs. Paired-end sequencing with 151 bp reads was performed on the libraries using an Illumina HiSeq 3000. In the source study's methods: CutAdapt was used to discard raw reads that did not contain the multiplex PCR primer sequences. Using PEAR, the high-quality paired reads were merged into contigs. MiXCR assigned TRB V, D and J gene segments to each contig by aligning to reference sequences. CDR3 sequences were clustered by base quality and sequence similarity to remove sequencing errors. Diversity was measured as Shannon entropy normalized by the natural log of productive TCR sequence number. One minus Shannon entropy divided by the natural log of the number of unique clonotypes was used as the definition of clonality. The Youden index of ROC curves was used to select progression-free survival cut-offs for repertoire metrics, and analyses were performed in R 3.5.3. TCRdb reprocessed the public reads (quality trimming at Q25 with fastp, clone calling with MiXCR) and kept in-frame beta chains. For every CDR3 protein sequence, its rows merge into one entry that carries the most common genes and DNA. The V and J calls here are based on TCRdb, not the publication. For this sample the table gives 9,000 to 13,000 distinct CDR3 sequences, of which roughly 50% were detected only once. The ten largest make up roughly 7% of the sample.

Overall results and qualifications from the work: TRBV and TRBJ usage frequencies reportedly varied with metastasis status, involving two V genes at baseline and several V and two J genes after SBRT. The small cohort and short follow-up limited the study, so independent validation of the findings is needed. Tumor specificity of expanded TCR clones was not determined. Post-SBRT Shannon entropy and its change from baseline were lower in patients who developed distant metastases; baseline Shannon entropy was not associated with metastases. Unique TCR clone counts fell after SBRT (median 10,088 before versus about 7,100 after; Wilcoxon paired P=0.011). All reported P values were unadjusted for multiple comparisons.

The germline V end is reduced by 2 bases and the J end by 7 bases; junction bases left unmatched: 6. The CDR3 covers 16 residues, taking in both the cysteine and the phenylalanine. CDR3 DNA is the only sequence kept; it has 48 bases, read in frame from the first base. The germline V gene specifies MNHEY as CDR1 and SVGEGT as CDR2. A history of other malignancies or of prior chemotherapy or radiotherapy was absent in all patients, and node-negative disease was shown on CT and PET/CT in all patients. Roughly 6 milliliters of peripheral venous blood were drawn into EDTA tubes at each of two time points. Ficoll-Paque Plus density-gradient centrifugation was used to isolate PBMCs. Right after collection, samples were placed at -80 degrees C and kept there until analysis.

Here the sequenced sample was PBMCs, taken before or after stereotactic body radiation therapy (not recorded which). The V gene is TRBV6-2 or TRBV6-3 and the J gene is TRBJ2-2; 11 bases in the middle match TRBD1. This sequence originates from a donor of 50 years or more with non-small cell lung cancer. Here the CDR3 is given as CASSYGGTGGNGELFF. The DNA sequence is given as TGTGCCAGCAGTTACGGTGGGACAGGGGGTAACGGGGAGCTGTTTTTT.